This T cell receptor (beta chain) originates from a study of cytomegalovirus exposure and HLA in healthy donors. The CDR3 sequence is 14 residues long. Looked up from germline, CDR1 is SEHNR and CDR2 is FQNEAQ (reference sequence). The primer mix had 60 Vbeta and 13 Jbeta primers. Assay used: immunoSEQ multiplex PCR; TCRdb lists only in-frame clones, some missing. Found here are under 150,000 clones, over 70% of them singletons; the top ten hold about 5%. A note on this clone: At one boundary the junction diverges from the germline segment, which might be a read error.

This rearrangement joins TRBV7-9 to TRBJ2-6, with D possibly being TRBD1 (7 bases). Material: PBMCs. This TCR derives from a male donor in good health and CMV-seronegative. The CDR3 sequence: CASTPEEGANGLTF. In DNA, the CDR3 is TGTGCCAGCACCCCCGAGGAGGGGGCCAACGGCCTGACTTTC.